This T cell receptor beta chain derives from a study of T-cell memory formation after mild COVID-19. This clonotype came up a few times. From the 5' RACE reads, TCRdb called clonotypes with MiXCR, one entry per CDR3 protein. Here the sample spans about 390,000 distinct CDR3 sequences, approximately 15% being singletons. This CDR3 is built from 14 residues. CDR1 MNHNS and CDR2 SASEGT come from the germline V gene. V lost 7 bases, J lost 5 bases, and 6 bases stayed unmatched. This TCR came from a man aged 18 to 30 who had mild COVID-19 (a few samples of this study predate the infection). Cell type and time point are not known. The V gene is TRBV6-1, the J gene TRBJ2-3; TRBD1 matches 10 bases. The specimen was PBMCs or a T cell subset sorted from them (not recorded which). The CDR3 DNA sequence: TGTGCCAGCACTCTGACAGGGGGCAAAGATACGCAGTATTTT. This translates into CASTLTGGKDTQYF.